This T cell receptor (beta chain) derives from a study of cytomegalovirus exposure and HLA in healthy donors. The wider study: Among 150 million to 200 million T cells, an earlier analysis found about 100 million unique TCR beta sequences.

In the PCR, 60 Vbeta and 13 Jbeta primers were used. Assay: immunoSEQ multiplex PCR; the TCRdb copy retains only in-frame clones and omits some. The sample consists of approximately 130,000 clones, 65% to 80% of them appearing once. V was clipped by 0 bases and J by 7 bases, with 18 bases between them. CDR3 length: 16 residues. Per germline, CDR1 LGHNA and CDR2 YSLEER. The TCR comes from a man in his thirties or forties in good health and CMV-seronegative. The rearrangement uses TRBV4-3 and TRBJ1-2; D not resolved. Material: PBMCs. CDR3 sequence: CASSQDHGDQLFGYTF. DNA of the CDR3: TGCGCCAGCAGCCAAGACCACGGAGACCAACTATTTGGCTACACCTTC.